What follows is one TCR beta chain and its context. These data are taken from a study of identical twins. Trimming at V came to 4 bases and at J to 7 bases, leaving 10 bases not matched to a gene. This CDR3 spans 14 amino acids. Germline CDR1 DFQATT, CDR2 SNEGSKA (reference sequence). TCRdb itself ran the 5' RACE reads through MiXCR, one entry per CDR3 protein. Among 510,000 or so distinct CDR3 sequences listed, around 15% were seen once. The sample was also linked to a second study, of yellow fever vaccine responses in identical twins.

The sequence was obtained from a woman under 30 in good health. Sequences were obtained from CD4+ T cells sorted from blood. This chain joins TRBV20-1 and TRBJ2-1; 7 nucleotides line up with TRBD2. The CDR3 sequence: CSAKPRTRTNEQFF. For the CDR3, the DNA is TGCAGTGCTAAACCAAGGACTAGGACGAATGAGCAGTTCTTC.